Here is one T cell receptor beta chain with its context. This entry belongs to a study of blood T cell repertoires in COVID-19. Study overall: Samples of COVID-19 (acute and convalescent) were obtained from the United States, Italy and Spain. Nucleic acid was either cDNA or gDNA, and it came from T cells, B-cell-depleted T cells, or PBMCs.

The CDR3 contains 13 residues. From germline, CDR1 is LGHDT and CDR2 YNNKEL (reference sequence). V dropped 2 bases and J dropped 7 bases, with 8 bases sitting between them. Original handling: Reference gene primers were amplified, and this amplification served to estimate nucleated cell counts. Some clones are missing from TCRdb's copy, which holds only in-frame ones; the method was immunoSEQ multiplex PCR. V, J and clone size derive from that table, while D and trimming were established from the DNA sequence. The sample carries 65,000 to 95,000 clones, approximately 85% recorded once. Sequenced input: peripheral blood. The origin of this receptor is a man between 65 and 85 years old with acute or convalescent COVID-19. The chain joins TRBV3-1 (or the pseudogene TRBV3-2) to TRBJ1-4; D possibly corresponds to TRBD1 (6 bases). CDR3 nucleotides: TGTGCCAGCAGCCAACCAGGGGTTGAAAAACTGTTTTTT. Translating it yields CASSQPGVEKLFF.